These 19 T cell receptor beta chains share one sample of origin, sequenced in a study of T cells expressing NK-cell markers. From the 5' RACE reads, TCRdb lists one entry per CDR3 protein and no DNA. The listing contains some 340,000 distinct CDR3 sequences. Material: blood T cells: a sorted CD56 or NKG2C T cell subset, CD4+ or CD8+ T cells, or bulk PBMC T cells (not recorded which). The receptors stem from a man aged 18-75 years in good health.

The chain employs TRBV19 and TRBJ2-2; the D call from TCRdb, TRBD1, cannot be confirmed without DNA. The CDR3 is 14 amino acids. Germline V gene sequence: CDR1 LNHDA, CDR2 SQIVND (reference sequence). CDR3: CASRRDSITGELFF.

The rearrangement joins TRBV7-9 to TRBJ1-1; as DNA is missing, the TRBD1 call by TCRdb cannot be tested. Germline CDR1 and CDR2: SEHNR and FQNEAQ (reference sequence). There are 14 residues in the CDR3. This CDR3 reads CASSTGQGLTEAFF.

J is TRBJ2-5 and V is TRBV24-1; TCRdb selects TRBD1, and the lack of DNA leaves this call unchecked. The CDR3 covers 16 residues. CDR1 KGHDR and CDR2 SFDVKD come from the germline V gene. This CDR3 reads CATSSSGTGSYETQYF.

This chain joins TRBV24-1 and TRBJ2-1; TCRdb names TRBD1, which stays unverified in the absence of DNA. The CDR3 has 15 amino acids. Germline V CDR1 and CDR2: KGHDR, SFDVKD. The CDR3 sequence: CATSDRDPEGYEQFF.

The J gene is TRBJ2-3, the V gene TRBV18; TCRdb outputs TRBD2, but without DNA this stays unchecked. CDR3 length equals 14 residues. CDR1 and CDR2 (germline): KGHSH, LQKENI. The CDR3 loop reads CASSRTSGTDTQYF. Full variable domain (rest looked up from reference TRBV18 and TRBJ2-3): NAGVMQNPRHLVRRRGQEARLRCSPMKGHSHVYWYRQLPEEGLKFMVYLQKENIIDESGMPKERFSAEFPKEGPSILRIQQVVRGDSAAYFCASSRTSGTDTQYFGPGTRLTVL.

The chain uses TRBV3-1 and TRBJ2-7; lacking DNA, the TRBD1 call made by TCRdb goes unchecked. The CDR3 is 13 amino acids. Germline CDR1 LGHDT, CDR2 YNNKEL (reference sequence). The CDR3 sequence: CASRNTGTYEQYF.

The genes are TRBV20-1 and TRBJ2-1; TCRdb calls TRBD2, which cannot be checked without DNA. Germline V gives CDR1 DFQATT, CDR2 SNEGSKA (reference sequence). This CDR3 has 15 amino acids. The CDR3 is CSARALAGTYNEQFF.

The V gene is TRBV12-3 or TRBV12-4, the J gene TRBJ2-5; TCRdb proposes TRBD1, but this gene call is untestable without DNA. The CDR3 consists of 14 residues. The CDR3 protein is CASSTRGAGETQYF.

This chain uses TRBV5-1 with TRBJ1-4. Germline V gives CDR1 SGHRS, CDR2 YFSETQ. The CDR3 sequence is 16 residues long. CDR3 loop: CASSSGRIATNEKLFF.

The chain combines TRBV6-1 with TRBJ2-1; lacking DNA, the TRBD1 call made by TCRdb goes unchecked. CDR3 size: 16 residues. Germline V gene data show CDR1 as MNHNS and CDR2 as SASEGT. CDR3 sequence: CASSEAFSPFGNEQFF.

The chain uses TRBV28 and TRBJ1-4. This CDR3 is built from 13 residues. The germline V gene has CDR1 MDHEN and CDR2 SYDVKM. CDR3 loop: CASRPGLGEKLFF. The entire variable domain, with the rest obtained from reference TRBV28 and TRBJ1-4, is as follows: DVKVTQSSRYLVKRTGEKVFLECVQDMDHENMFWYRQDPGLGLRLIYFSYDVKMKEKGDIPEGYSVSREKKERFSLILESASTNQTSMYLCASRPGLGEKLFFGSGTQLSVL.

This CDR3 is CSASIGIGELFF. V gene TRBV20-1 combines with J gene TRBJ2-2. This CDR3 spans 12 amino acids. The germline gives CDR1 DFQATT, CDR2 SNEGSKA (reference sequence).

The V call is TRBV7-8, the J call TRBJ2-7; TCRdb selects TRBD1, and the lack of DNA leaves this call unchecked. The CDR3 contains 17 residues. CDR1 is SGHVS and CDR2 is FQNEAQ in the germline V gene. The CDR3 spells CASSLAVDRDFPYEQYF.

The gene calls are TRBV11-2 and TRBJ2-1. The CDR3 covers 15 residues. Per germline, CDR1 SGHAT and CDR2 FQNNGV. The CDR3 sequence is CASSLGTATYNEQFF.

The J gene is TRBJ1-4, the V gene TRBV2; TCRdb names TRBD1, which stays unverified in the absence of DNA. CDR1 and CDR2 (germline): SNHLY, FYNNEI. This CDR3 is 13 amino acids long. The CDR3 loop is CASSRGPNEKLFF.

The genes are TRBV29-1 and TRBJ2-3; TCRdb's D call, TRBD1, is unchecked because there is no DNA. Germline loops: CDR1 SQVTM, CDR2 ANQGSEA. This CDR3 comprises 14 residues. The chain's CDR3 is CSVDVQGITDTQYF.

This chain connects TRBV12-3 or TRBV12-4 to TRBJ2-5; TCRdb reports TRBD2, a call that lacks DNA to check it against. The CDR3 has 14 amino acids. The CDR3 sequence is CASSFGGPRETQYF.

The gene calls are TRBV12-3 or TRBV12-4 and TRBJ1-3; TCRdb calls TRBD1, which cannot be checked without DNA. The CDR3 spans 18 residues. CDR3 amino acids: CASSLAAQRRNSGNTIYF.

The chain uses TRBV20-1 and TRBJ1-1. The CDR3 length is 12 residues. Per germline, CDR1 DFQATT and CDR2 SNEGSKA (reference sequence). The CDR3 reads CSAGTLNTEAFF.